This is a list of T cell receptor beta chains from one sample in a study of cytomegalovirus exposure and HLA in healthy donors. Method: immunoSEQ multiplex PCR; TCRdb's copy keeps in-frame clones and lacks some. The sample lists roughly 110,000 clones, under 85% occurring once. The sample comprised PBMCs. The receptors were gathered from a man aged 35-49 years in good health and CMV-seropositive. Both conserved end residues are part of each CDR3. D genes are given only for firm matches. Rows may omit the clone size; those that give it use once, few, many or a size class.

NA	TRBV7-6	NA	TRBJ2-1	TGTGCCAGCAGCGAAGTCATCAGGGGCAATGAGCAGTTCTTC	CASSEVIRGNEQFF
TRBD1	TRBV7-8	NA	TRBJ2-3	TGTGCCAGCAGCGGAATGGGACAGGGGGCCTCAGATACGCAGTATTTT	CASSGMGQGASDTQYF
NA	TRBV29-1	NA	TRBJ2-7	TGCAGCGTTGAAGATGGAGGGAGAGACGAGCAGTACTTC	CSVEDGGRDEQYF
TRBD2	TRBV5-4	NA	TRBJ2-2	TGTGCCAGCAGCTTGGAAGTAGCGGGGGGGCCCGGGGAGCTGTTTTTT	CASSLEVAGGPGELFF
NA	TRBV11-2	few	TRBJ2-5	TGTGCCAGCAGCCCGTTGTTGGGGGGGCACACCCGCCCAGGCGGGGACTTC	CASSPLLGGHTRPGGDF
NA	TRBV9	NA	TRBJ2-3	TGTGCCAGCAGTGAGCATGTTGCTAGCACAGATACGCAGTATTTT	CASSEHVASTDTQYF
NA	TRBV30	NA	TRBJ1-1	TGTGCCTGGAGTGTAAGATGGAGGGAGGTTTACATGAACACTGAAGCTTTCTTT	CAWSVRWREVYMNTEAFF
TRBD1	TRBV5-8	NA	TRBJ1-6	TGTGCCAGGAGTGGCACCGAGACAGGGTCTAATTCACCCCTCCACTTT	CARSGTETGSNSPLHF
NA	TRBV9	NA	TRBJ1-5	TGTGCCAGCAGCGTAGGGCTTTATAGCAATCAGCCCCAGCATTTT	CASSVGLYSNQPQHF
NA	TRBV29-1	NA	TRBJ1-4	TGCAGCGGGGGGGGATTAAATGAAAAACTGTTTTTT	CSGGGLNEKLFF
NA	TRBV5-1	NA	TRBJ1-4	TGCGCCAGCAGCTTGGCAAACAGGAACTCCGGTGAAAAACTGTTTTTT	CASSLANRNSGEKLFF
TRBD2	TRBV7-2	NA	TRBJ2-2	TGTGCCAGCAGCGCGGGAGGGGGTACTAGGGTCTCGCGGGAGCTGTTTTTT	CASSAGGGTRVSRELFF
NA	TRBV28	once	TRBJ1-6	TGTGCCAGCAGTCCACAGGGAAGCTCCTATAATTCACCCCTCCACTTT	CASSPQGSSYNSPLHF
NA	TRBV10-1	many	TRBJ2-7	TGCGCCAGCAGTGCCAACGAGCAGTACTTC	CASSANEQYF
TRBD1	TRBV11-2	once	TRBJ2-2	TGTGCCAGCAGCAGAACGCGACAGGGAGTTTTGCTGTTTTTT	CASSRTRQGVLLFF
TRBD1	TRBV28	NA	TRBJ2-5	TGTGCCAGCAGTCGACAGGGGGGACAAGAGACCCAGTACTTC	CASSRQGGQETQYF
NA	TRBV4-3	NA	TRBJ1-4	TGCGCCAGCAGCCAAGGGGGACAACCGAATGAAAAACTGTTTTTT	CASSQGGQPNEKLFF
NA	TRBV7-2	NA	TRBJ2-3	TGTGCCAGCAGCCCCTTTACAGATACGCAGTATTTT	CASSPFTDTQYF
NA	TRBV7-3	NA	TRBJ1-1	TGTGCCAGCAGCTTAGATACGGAGGGGGGGACTGAAGCTTTCTTT	CASSLDTEGGTEAFF
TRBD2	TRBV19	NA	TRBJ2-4	TGTGCCAGTAGTCCGGGACTAGGAGGGAACATTCAGTACTTC	CASSPGLGGNIQYF
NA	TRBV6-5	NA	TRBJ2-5	TGTGCCAGCAGTTACTCGACCAGGGGTGTGCAGACCCAGTACTTC	CASSYSTRGVQTQYF
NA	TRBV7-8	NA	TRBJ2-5	TGTGCCAGCAGCTTATACGGGGAGACCCAGTACTTC	CASSLYGETQYF
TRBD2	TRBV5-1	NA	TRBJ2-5	TGCGCCAGCCAGAGAAGCGGGGGCCTGGGGGAGACCCAGTACTTC	CASQRSGGLGETQYF
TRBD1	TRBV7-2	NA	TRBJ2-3	TGTGCCAGCAGCTTTTCGGGACAGGGCACAGATACGCAGTATTTT	CASSFSGQGTDTQYF
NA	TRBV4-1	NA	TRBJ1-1	TGCGCCAGCAGCCATCAGGCTTCCATGGGTTCTGAAGCTTTCTTT	CASSHQASMGSEAFF
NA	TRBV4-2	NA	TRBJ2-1	TGTGCCAGCAGCCCCTACTATCAGGGGGGCGCCTACAATGAGCAGTTCTTC	CASSPYYQGGAYNEQFF